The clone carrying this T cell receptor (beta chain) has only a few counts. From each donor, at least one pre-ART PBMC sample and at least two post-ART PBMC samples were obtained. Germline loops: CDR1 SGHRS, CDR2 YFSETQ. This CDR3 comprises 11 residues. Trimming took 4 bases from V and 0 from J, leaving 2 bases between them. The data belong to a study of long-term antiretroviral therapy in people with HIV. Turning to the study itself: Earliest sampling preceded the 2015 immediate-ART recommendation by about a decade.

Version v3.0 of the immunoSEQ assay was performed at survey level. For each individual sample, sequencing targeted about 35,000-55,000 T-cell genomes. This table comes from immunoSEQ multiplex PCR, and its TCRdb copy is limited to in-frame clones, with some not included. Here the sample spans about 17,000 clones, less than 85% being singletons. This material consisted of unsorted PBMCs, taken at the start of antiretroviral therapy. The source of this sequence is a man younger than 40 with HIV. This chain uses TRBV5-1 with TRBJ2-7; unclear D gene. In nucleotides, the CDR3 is TGCGCCAGCAGCGACTCCTACGAGCAGTACTTC. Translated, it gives CASSDSYEQYF.